The 14 T cell receptor beta chains listed next were all sequenced from one sample in a study of T cell changes during pregnancy in multiple sclerosis. Here immunoSEQ multiplex PCR was the method, and the copy in TCRdb shows in-frame clones only, minus some. The sample has 20,000 to 25,000 clones, 80% to 95% seen once; the top ten hold around 0.63%. Sequencing used CD4+ T cells from peripheral blood mononuclear cells, obtained after pregnancy. These receptors were taken from a female donor in good health, enrolled as a control in a pregnancy study.

This chain joins TRBV5-1 and TRBJ2-7; TRBD1 aligns across 7 bases. Germline V gene data show CDR1 as SGHRS and CDR2 as YFSETQ. Unmatched junction bases numbered 17, after V lost 7 bases and J lost 7 bases. This CDR3 has 15 residues. CDR3 residues: CASATQGLTPQEQYF. As DNA, the CDR3 is TGCGCCAGCGCCACACAGGGGTTGACCCCCCAGGAGCAGTACTTC.

The V and J genes are TRBV2 and TRBJ2-4, with TRBD2 identical over 10 bases. CDR1 and CDR2 from the germline V gene are SNHLY and FYNNEI. The junction had 11 bases not matched to a gene; V was cut back by 7 bases and J by 8 bases. CDR3 length: 15 amino acids. The CDR3 protein is CASINSGRAQDIQYF. The CDR3 nucleotides are TGTGCCAGCATTAACAGCGGGAGGGCCCAGGACATTCAGTACTTC.

The rearrangement joins TRBV9 to TRBJ1-1; a possible D gene is TRBD1 (6 bases). V was clipped by 0 bases and J by 5 bases, with 11 bases between them. From germline, CDR1 is SGDLS and CDR2 YYNGEE. The CDR3 contains 14 residues. This CDR3 reads CASSVEGGGTEAFF. The CDR3 DNA is TGTGCCAGCAGCGTAGAAGGGGGTGGTACTGAAGCTTTCTTT.

The chain employs TRBV5-6 and TRBJ1-5; 9 positions match TRBD1. With V trimmed by 1 base and J by 7 bases, 3 bases remained unmatched. The germline gives CDR1 SGHDT, CDR2 YYEEEE. The CDR3 consists of 14 residues. This CDR3 is CASSLFGTGQPQHF. CDR3 nucleotide sequence: TGTGCCAGCAGCTTGTTCGGGACAGGGCAGCCCCAGCATTTT.

This chain joins TRBV28 and TRBJ2-2; tentative D call: TRBD2 (7 bases). CDR3 length: 13 residues. Germline-derived CDR1 and CDR2 are MDHEN and SYDVKM. V was shortened by 10 bases and J by 6 bases, with 15 bases between the two germline ends. The CDR3: CATGGLAAGELFF. The CDR3 nucleotides read TGTGCCACCGGGGGGCTGGCGGCCGGGGAGCTGTTTTTT.

The chain links TRBV18 to TRBJ2-4; 8 nucleotides agree with TRBD1. The ends lost 6 bases at V and 0 bases at J; junction bases unmatched: 7. Per the germline V gene, CDR1 is KGHSH and CDR2 is LQKENI. This CDR3 is built from 16 residues. CDR3 DNA: TGTGCCAGCTCCGCTACAGGGGGTATAGCCAAAAACATTCAGTACTTC. Its translation is CASSATGGIAKNIQYF.

This clone appeared a single time. The chain recombines TRBV11-2 with TRBJ1-3; D gene unclear. The CDR3 sequence is 15 residues long. V was clipped by 3 bases and J by 0 bases, with 9 bases between them. CDR1 and CDR2 from the germline V gene are SGHAT and FQNNGV. This chain's CDR3 is CASSFYGSSGNTIYF. The CDR3 DNA sequence: TGTGCCAGCAGCTTTTATGGGAGCTCTGGAAACACCATATATTTT.

CDR3 sequence reads: CASSYSDRGRADTQYF. Written as DNA, the CDR3 is TGTGCCAGCAGTTACAGCGACAGGGGACGGGCAGATACGCAGTATTTT. The chain has TRBV6-6 and TRBJ2-3; 8 bases agree with TRBD1. The CDR3 has 16 amino acids. Germline values: CDR1 MNHNY, CDR2 SVGAGI (reference sequence). The V gene end was trimmed by 2 bases and the J gene end by 4 bases; junction bases not matched to a gene: 8.

The V gene is TRBV7-3, the J gene TRBJ2-3; 9 bases are shared with TRBD2. J was trimmed by 4 bases and V by 5 bases; bases with no gene match: 4. CDR1 SGHTA and CDR2 FQGTGA come from the germline V gene. The CDR3 loop spans 14 amino acids. In nucleotides, the CDR3 is TGTGCCAGCAGCACCCGCGGGGGGGCAGATACGCAGTATTTT. It codes for CASSTRGGADTQYF.

The chain is built from TRBV5-4 and TRBJ2-3, with 8 bases lining up with TRBD2. V gave up 4 bases and J gave up 3 bases; unmatched junction bases: 10. The CDR3 totals 16 residues. The germline V gene encodes CDR1 SGHNT and CDR2 YYREEE (reference sequence). CDR3 sequence reads: CASSPRREGTTDTQYF. CDR3 sequence (DNA): TGTGCCAGCAGCCCCCGCCGGGAGGGGACAACAGATACGCAGTATTTT.

V and J are TRBV7-2 and TRBJ2-4; the D gene is possibly TRBD2 (7 bases). Germline-derived CDR1 and CDR2 are SGHTA and FQGNSA. V lost 1 base to trimming and J lost 1 base, with 14 bases between them. The CDR3 is made up of 17 amino acids. The CDR3 nucleotides read TGTGCCAGCAGCTTAGGAGGGGGGGTCGCGGCCAAAAACATTCAGTACTTC. Amino acids: CASSLGGGVAAKNIQYF. The full variable domain, in which reference TRBV7-2 and TRBJ2-4 provide the parts outside the CDR3, is GAGVSQSPSNKVTEKGKDVELRCDPISGHTALYWYRQSLGQGLEFLIYFQGNSAPDKSGLPSDRFSAERTGGSVSTLTIQRTQQEDSAVYLCASSLGGGVAAKNIQYFGAGTRLSVL.

This chain connects TRBV18 to TRBJ2-1; TRBD2 agrees at 13 bases. After removal of 6 bases from V and 9 bases from J, the junction contained 11 bases not matched to a gene. The CDR3 loop spans 16 amino acids. Looked up from germline, CDR1 is KGHSH and CDR2 is LQKENI. The CDR3 reads CASSSVTSGGMGEQFF. The CDR3 DNA reads as TGTGCCAGCTCCAGCGTGACTAGCGGGGGGATGGGTGAGCAGTTCTTC.

The chain is built from TRBV6-1 and TRBJ1-5; D is unresolved. Deletions cut 4 bases from V and 0 bases from J, with 19 bases between. Per germline, CDR1 MNHNS and CDR2 SASEGT. The CDR3 runs 18 residues. CDR3 protein: CASSGTDPRYYSNQPQHF. CDR3 nucleotide sequence: TGTGCCAGCAGTGGCACAGACCCCCGGTATTATAGCAATCAGCCCCAGCATTTT.

In its sample, this clone was seen a few times. The V gene is TRBV30, the J gene TRBJ2-4; D might be TRBD2 (7 bases). The CDR3 is made up of 13 amino acids. V lost 1 base, J lost 8 bases, and 12 bases lay in between. Germline-derived CDR1 and CDR2 are GTSNPN and SVGIG (reference sequence). This chain's CDR3 is CAWSGGGRDIQYF. DNA for the CDR3: TGTGCCTGGAGTGGGGGGGGGCGGGACATTCAGTACTTC.